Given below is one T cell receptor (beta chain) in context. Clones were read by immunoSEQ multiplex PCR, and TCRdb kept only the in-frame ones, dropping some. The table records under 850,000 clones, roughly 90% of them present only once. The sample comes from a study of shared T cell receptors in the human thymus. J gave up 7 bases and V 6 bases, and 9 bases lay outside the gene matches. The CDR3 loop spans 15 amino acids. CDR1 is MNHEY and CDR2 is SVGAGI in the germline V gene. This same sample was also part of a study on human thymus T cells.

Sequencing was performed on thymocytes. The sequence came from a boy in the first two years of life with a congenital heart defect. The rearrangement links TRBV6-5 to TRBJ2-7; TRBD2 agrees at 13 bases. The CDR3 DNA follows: TGTGCCAGCAGACCTACTAGCGGGAGGGCCTGGGAGCAGTACTTC. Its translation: CASRPTSGRAWEQYF.